This T cell receptor (beta chain) was sequenced in a study of CDR3 diversity in severe acne. TCRdb re-called the PCR reads through MiXCR, storing one row per CDR3 protein. The sample consists of over 70,000 distinct CDR3 sequences, under 60% of them appearing once. The sample holds many counts of this clonotype. The V segment lost 2 bases and the J segment 6 bases; nucleotides outside the gene matches: 4. This CDR3 has 16 amino acids. Germline assignment: CDR1 LGHDT and CDR2 YNNKEL (reference sequence). V and J are TRBV3-1 and TRBJ2-3; 14 positions agree with TRBD2. This TCR was recovered from a male donor in good health, without acne. What was sequenced was blood. CDR3 nucleotide sequence: TGTGCCAGCAGCCAAAGACTAGCGGGGGGGTGGGATACGCAGTATTTT. This encodes CASSQRLAGGWDTQYF.